This is a list of T cell receptor beta chains from one sample in a study of T cells of healthy individuals. TCRdb called the 5' RACE reads again in MiXCR, with one record for every CDR3 protein. The table lists around 63,000 distinct CDR3 sequences, around 16% of them singletons. These receptors all come from a human donor in good health. Both conserved end residues are part of each CDR3. The D gene is left open where the match is weak. Size values are once, few and many counts, or a class for expanded clones, and some rows have none.

size,J,D,V,CDR3,DNA
.,TRBJ2-7,.,TRBV4-2,CASSQGDGTASYEQYF,TGTGCCAGCAGCCAAGGCGACGGGACGGCCTCCTACGAGCAGTACTTC
.,TRBJ2-1,.,TRBV19,CASSIVRTGLPYNEQFF,TGTGCCAGTAGTATAGTGAGAACGGGACTTCCTTACAATGAGCAGTTCTTC
many,TRBJ1-5,.,TRBV2,CASSEDLSQPQHF,TGTGCCAGCAGTGAAGATCTTTCGCAGCCCCAGCATTTT
.,TRBJ2-1,TRBD2,TRBV5-1,CASSLEGLAGYNEQFF,TGCGCCAGCAGCTTGGAGGGACTAGCGGGATACAATGAGCAGTTCTTC
many,TRBJ1-1,TRBD1,TRBV28,CASTDRATEAFF,TGTGCCAGCACGGACAGGGCAACTGAAGCTTTCTTT
many,TRBJ1-5,TRBD1,TRBV12-3/TRBV12-4,CASSGQENQPQHF,TGTGCCAGCAGTGGACAGGAGAATCAGCCCCAGCATTTT
many,TRBJ2-2,TRBD2,TRBV7-2,CASSFPSREGSVKPSLANTGELFF,TGTGCCAGCAGCTTTCCTTCACGGGAGGGTTCCGTGAAACCGAGCCTCGCGAACACCGGGGAGCTGTTTTTT
many,TRBJ2-1,TRBD1,TRBV20-1,CSAGTSGTGESDEQFF,TGCAGTGCTGGCACCTCCGGGACAGGGGAAAGCGATGAGCAGTTCTTC
few,TRBJ2-2,.,TRBV9,CASRKTGTETTGELFF,TGTGCCAGCCGCAAGACGGGGACGGAGACTACCGGGGAGCTGTTTTTT
.,TRBJ2-5,TRBD2,TRBV6-6,CASSVIAGGGETQYF,TGTGCCAGCAGTGTAATTGCGGGGGGGGGAGAGACCCAGTACTTC
.,TRBJ1-5,.,TRBV27,CASSSGAEQGNQPQHF,TGTGCCAGCAGTTCAGGGGCGGAACAGGGCAATCAGCCCCAGCATTTT
many,TRBJ1-1,.,TRBV5-1,CASSLQGTEAFF,TGCGCCAGCAGCTTGCAGGGTACTGAAGCTTTCTTT
.,TRBJ1-1,.,TRBV6-2/TRBV6-3,CASSYRVMNTEAFF,TGTGCCAGCAGTTACAGGGTCATGAACACTGAAGCTTTCTTT
many,TRBJ2-7,TRBD2,TRBV9,CASSGEGGEQYF,TGTGCCAGCAGCGGGGAGGGTGGCGAGCAGTACTTC
few,TRBJ2-5,TRBD1,TRBV28,CASKPTGRETQYF,TGTGCCAGCAAACCGACAGGGAGAGAGACCCAGTACTTC
.,TRBJ2-1,.,TRBV6-1,CASTQGGIWFF,TGTGCCAGCACACAGGGAGGGATCTGGTTCTTC